Listed below are T cell receptor beta chains from one sample, sequenced in a study of shared clonotypes between healthy human individuals. This table comes from immunoSEQ multiplex PCR, and its TCRdb copy is limited to in-frame clones, with some not included. The sample carries some 2.4 million clones, roughly 93% recorded once. Sequencing was done on a sample of naive CD4+ T cells from PBMCs. The source is a man between 18 and 35 years old in good health. Some clones in this sample may be carry-over from other donors' samples. Each CDR3 is given with its conserved first and last residue. A D gene is named only where the DNA matches it firmly. Not all rows give a size; the values are once, few, many and, for expanded clones, a class.

>NA|NA|TRBV5-4|TRBJ2-7
TGTGCCAGCAGCAGGGGGGGCGGGCGAAGAGACAATTACTACGAGCAGTACTTC
CASSRGGGRRDNYYEQYF
>NA|NA|TRBV28|TRBJ1-3
TGTGCCAGCAGTTGGCAGGTTCTCTCTGGAAACACCATATATTTT
CASSWQVLSGNTIYF
>NA|NA|TRBV7-3|TRBJ1-3
TGTGCCAGCAGCGCCGCGGGGGGCGCGGGAGGAAACACCATATATTTT
CASSAAGGAGGNTIYF
>NA|NA|TRBV5-4|TRBJ2-1
TGTGCCAGCAGCGGTTGGGCTACCGAGCAGTTCTTC
CASSGWATEQFF
>NA|TRBD2|TRBV5-1|TRBJ2-1
TGCGCCAGCAGCTGGGGACTAGCGGGAGTAGATGGGGAGCAGTTCTTC
CASSWGLAGVDGEQFF
>NA|TRBD1|TRBV28|TRBJ1-2
TGTGCCAGCAGCCTGACAGGGGGTGACTATGGCTACACCTTC
CASSLTGGDYGYTF
>NA|NA|TRBV27|TRBJ2-2
TGTGCCAGCAGTTTTTTGATGGCCCCTACTGGGACCGGGGAGCTGTTTTTT
CASSFLMAPTGTGELFF
>NA|NA|TRBV29-1|TRBJ2-5
TGCAGCGTTGCTTCGGTCTTTCAAGAGACCCAGTACTTC
CSVASVFQETQYF
>once|NA|TRBV7-9|TRBJ1-1
TGTGCCAGCAGCTCGCTATACATGATGAACACTGAAGCTTTCTTT
CASSSLYMMNTEAFF
>NA|NA|TRBV2|TRBJ1-2
TGTGCCAGCACCTCTCAACAGGGCGGCTCTGGCTACACCTTC
CASTSQQGGSGYTF
>NA|NA|TRBV25-1|TRBJ2-3
TGTGCCAGCAGTGAATTCACAGGGTCCGATACGCAGTATTTT
CASSEFTGSDTQYF
>NA|TRBD1|TRBV5-4|TRBJ2-7
TGTGCCAGCAGCTTACCTTTACCGGGACAGGGAAGCGGAGAGCAGTACTTC
CASSLPLPGQGSGEQYF
>NA|TRBD2|TRBV27|TRBJ2-7
TGTGCCAGCAGTTTCCCTGGGACTAGAGGGGGCGAGCAGTACTTC
CASSFPGTRGGEQYF
>once|TRBD1|TRBV18|TRBJ1-1
TGTGCCAGCTCACCCCTCCCAGGGGGTGGTCACACTGAAGCTTTCTTT
CASSPLPGGGHTEAFF
>NA|TRBD1|TRBV7-2|TRBJ1-1
TGTGCCAGCACCTTGACAGGGGGCCGGGACACTGAAGCTTTCTTT
CASTLTGGRDTEAFF
>NA|TRBD2|TRBV28|TRBJ2-2
TGTGCCAGCAGTTTAAGGACTAGCGGGAGCCCGTACACCGGGGAGCTGTTTTTT
CASSLRTSGSPYTGELFF
>NA|TRBD1|TRBV11-2|TRBJ2-2
TGTGCCAGCACAAGGGGGCCCGGGGAGCTGTTTTTT
CASTRGPGELFF
>once|TRBD2|TRBV13|TRBJ2-3
TGTGCCAGCAGCTTAGGCGGGACTAGCGGGAGTGGATGGACAGATACGCAGTATTTT
CASSLGGTSGSGWTDTQYF
>NA|NA|TRBV28|TRBJ1-2
TGTGCCAGCAGGTCACCCGGGACCGCGAGCTATGGCTACACCTTC
CASRSPGTASYGYTF
>NA|TRBD2|TRBV28|TRBJ2-1
TGTGGGACTAGCATTTACAATGAGCAGTTCTTC
CGTSIYNEQFF
>NA|TRBD1|TRBV13|TRBJ2-3
TGTGCCAGCAGCTACACAGGGGGGGATACGCAGTATTTT
CASSYTGGDTQYF
>NA|NA|TRBV7-3|TRBJ2-3
TGTGCCAGCAGCTCCGGACTGCCTTCGCAGTATTTT
CASSSGLPSQYF
>NA|TRBD1|TRBV7-9|TRBJ2-7
TGTGCCAGCAGCTCCCGGGACAGGGGCGCCTACGAGCAGTACTTC
CASSSRDRGAYEQYF
>NA|NA|TRBV7-3|TRBJ2-3
TGTGCCAGCAGCCCCTCTTGGGCAGATACGCAGTATTTT
CASSPSWADTQYF
>NA|NA|TRBV5-1|TRBJ2-7
TGCGCCAGCAGCCCGATCGATGAAGGGAGCAACGAGCAGTACTTC
CASSPIDEGSNEQYF
>NA|NA|TRBV7-9|TRBJ1-1
TGTGCCAGCAGCTTAGGGGGAAGGACTGAAGCTTTCTTT
CASSLGGRTEAFF
>NA|NA|TRBV7-2|TRBJ2-5
TGTGCCAGCAGCCTGGGGCGAAAAGAGACCCAGTACTTC
CASSLGRKETQYF
>NA|NA|TRBV19|TRBJ2-1
TGTGCCAGTAAATCCCCGGGAAGGGGTTCCTACAATGAGCAGTTCTTC
CASKSPGRGSYNEQFF
>NA|NA|TRBV6-6|TRBJ2-2
TGTGCCAGCAGCCTGGTGGGGGCCGGGGAGCTGTTTTTT
CASSLVGAGELFF
>NA|TRBD2|TRBV18|TRBJ2-7
TGTGCCAGCTCACCACAGGCGGGAGGGCCCTACGAGCAGTACTTC
CASSPQAGGPYEQYF
>NA|NA|TRBV9|TRBJ1-3
TGTGCCAGCAGCGTAGGAGGTACTGGAAACACCATATATTTT
CASSVGGTGNTIYF
>NA|TRBD2|TRBV27|TRBJ2-1
TGTGCCAGCACCGGCCCTTGGACTAGCGGGAGGAATGAGCAGTTCTTC
CASTGPWTSGRNEQFF
>NA|TRBD2|TRBV4-3|TRBJ2-3
TGCGCCAGCAGCCTCTCGACTAGCCCGGGACCGGATACGCAGTATTTT
CASSLSTSPGPDTQYF
>NA|NA|TRBV5-6|TRBJ2-3
TGTGCCAGCAGCTTGGTTGACTTTGGCACAGATACGCAGTATTTT
CASSLVDFGTDTQYF
>NA|NA|TRBV6-5|TRBJ2-1
TGTGCCAGCAGTACTTGGGGGGAGAAGAATGAGCAGTTCTTC
CASSTWGEKNEQFF
>NA|NA|TRBV5-4|TRBJ1-4
TGTGCCAGCAGTAGGACGGGATCTAGGGAAAAACTGTTTTTT
CASSRTGSREKLFF
>NA|TRBD2|TRBV4-3|TRBJ2-1
TGCGCCAGCAGCCAAGATGTGGGCGGGAGGGCCGACAATGAGCAGTTCTTC
CASSQDVGGRADNEQFF